Following are 27 T cell receptor beta chains from one sample sequenced in a study of OX40 agonist ivuxolimab in advanced cancers. Libraries were constructed by the immunoSEQ multiplex PCR assay. TCRdb limited this immuneACCESS table to in-frame rearrangements with V and J called. A share of clones is missing; checked studies link under half to unresolved V genes, and the rest is unexplained. This sample gives about 15,000 clones in total; about three quarters of them show up just once. The ten largest clones add up to just over 35% of the sample. The material was CD4+ or CD8+ T cells sorted from blood, obtained in a trial of the OX40 agonist ivuxolimab. The receptors stem from an adult with an advanced solid tumor such as melanoma, head and neck, liver or kidney cancer.

The rearrangement joins TRBV27 to TRBJ2-7, with 11 positions matching TRBD1. The CDR3 has 15 residues. With V trimmed by 6 bases and J by 3 bases, 7 bases remained unmatched. Germline V gene data show CDR1 as MNHEY and CDR2 as SMNVEV (reference sequence). Here the CDR3 reads CASRAGQGAGYEQYF. Written as DNA, the CDR3 is TGTGCCAGCAGAGCCGGACAGGGGGCAGGCTACGAGCAGTACTTC.

The J gene is TRBJ1-1, the V gene TRBV11-3, with TRBD1 as a possible D gene (5 bases). The CDR3 spans 13 residues. Trimming removed 3 bases from V and 1 base from J, with 6 bases in between. CDR1 SGHNT and CDR2 YENEEA come from the germline V gene. CDR3 amino acids: CASSFGQNTEAFF. DNA of the CDR3: TGTGCCAGCAGCTTTGGACAGAACACTGAAGCTTTCTTT.

The gene calls are TRBV7-8 and TRBJ2-1, with TRBD2 matching 7 bases. CDR3 length: 15 residues. V was clipped by 7 bases and J by 1 base; unmatched bases: 7. The germline CDR1 and CDR2 sequences are SGHVS and FQNEAQ. The CDR3 DNA is TGTGCCAGCAAGCGGACCGGGGGGTCCTACAATGAGCAGTTCTTC. It specifies CASKRTGGSYNEQFF.

The V call is TRBV30, the J call TRBJ1-1; D call uncertain. V lost 0 bases, J lost 4 bases, and 9 bases lay in between. The CDR3 loop spans 13 amino acids. CDR1 and CDR2 from the germline V gene are GTSNPN and SVGIG (reference sequence). The CDR3 DNA is TGTGCCTGGAGTGTATATCGATCCACTGAAGCTTTCTTT. This codes for CAWSVYRSTEAFF.

The rearrangement links TRBV6-5 to TRBJ2-7; 14 nucleotides line up with TRBD2. This CDR3 contains 15 residues. Germline loops: CDR1 MNHEY, CDR2 SVGAGI. V gave up 2 bases and J gave up 4 bases; unmatched junction bases: 1. CDR3 in amino acids: CASSYGTSGSYEQYF. CDR3 DNA: TGTGCCAGCAGTTACGGGACTAGCGGGAGTTACGAGCAGTACTTC.

The J gene is TRBJ2-1, the V gene TRBV19; 12 bases match TRBD2. J lost 4 bases, V lost 7 bases, and 8 bases had no gene match. Germline values: CDR1 LNHDA, CDR2 SQIVND (reference sequence). CDR3 length: 16 amino acids. The CDR3: CASTLAGGNLYNEQFF. The DNA of the CDR3 is TGTGCCAGTACTCTAGCGGGAGGGAATTTATACAATGAGCAGTTCTTC.

This clone occurred once. The DNA for the CDR3 is TGTGCCAGCAGTGCGCTAACCTACGAGCAGTACTTC. Its translation: CASSALTYEQYF. V usage is TRBV25-1 and J usage is TRBJ2-7; no clear D gene. Looked up from germline, CDR1 is MGHDK and CDR2 is SYGVNS. The V end was cut by 4 bases, the J end by 2 bases, with 6 bases between. This CDR3 is 12 amino acids long.

V gene TRBV6-5 combines with J gene TRBJ2-1; D is possibly TRBD2 (5 bases). CDR1 is MNHEY and CDR2 is SVGAGI in the germline V gene. Trimming left V 4 bases short and J 9 bases short, with 13 bases between. This CDR3 is built from 13 residues. CDR3 in amino acids: CASSSPSRVEQFF. For the CDR3, the DNA is TGTGCCAGCAGTTCCCCCTCGAGGGTTGAGCAGTTCTTC.

The rearrangement uses TRBV30 and TRBJ2-7, with TRBD2 identical over 8 bases. The CDR3 consists of 12 residues. V shed 5 bases, J shed 0 bases, and the junction held 0 bases outside the gene matches. Germline assignment: CDR1 GTSNPN and CDR2 SVGIG (reference sequence). DNA for the CDR3: TGTGCCTGGGGGACTAGCTCCTACGAGCAGTACTTC. This encodes CAWGTSSYEQYF. The variable domain in full, completed from reference TRBV30 and TRBJ2-7, reads SQTIHQWPATLVQPVGSPLSLECTVEGTSNPNLYWYRQAAGRGLQLLFYSVGIGQISSEVPQNLSASRPQDRQFILSSKKLLLSDSGFYLCAWGTSSYEQYFGPGTRLTVT.

V gene TRBV10-3 combines with J gene TRBJ2-2, with 10 nucleotides matching TRBD1. The CDR3 is made up of 14 amino acids. J gave up 7 bases and V 8 bases, and 7 bases lay outside the gene matches. Germline CDR1 is ENHRY and CDR2 is SYGVKD. This chain's CDR3 is CAIGGTGENGELFF. The CDR3 DNA is TGTGCCATCGGGGGGACAGGGGAGAACGGGGAGCTGTTTTTT.

This clone has more than one count but fewer than ten. The gene calls are TRBV29-1 and TRBJ2-7, with 7 bases fitting TRBD1. The J segment lost 1 base and the V segment lost 4 bases, leaving 13 bases of the junction unmatched. The CDR3 covers 16 residues. CDR1 and CDR2 (germline): SQVTM, ANQGSEA. CDR3 in amino acids: CSVAGGLSTGSYEQYF. The CDR3 DNA follows: TGCAGCGTTGCAGGGGGATTATCGACAGGATCCTACGAGCAGTACTTC.

The chain has TRBV6-5 and TRBJ1-2; TRBD1 might be the D (6 bases). Trimming took off 6 bases at V and 7 bases at J, with 15 bases between the two ends. CDR3 length equals 13 residues. Germline V lookup: CDR1 MNHEY, CDR2 SVGAGI. The CDR3 protein is CASSSGARGGYTF. The CDR3 DNA sequence: TGTGCCAGCAGCTCGGGGGCGCGTGGTGGCTACACCTTC.

The rearrangement links TRBV7-9 to TRBJ2-7, with 8 positions matching TRBD1. Trimming removed 5 bases from V and 0 bases from J; junction bases left unmatched: 6. Germline CDR1 reads SEHNR; CDR2 reads FQNEAQ (reference sequence). The CDR3 contains 15 residues. The CDR3 DNA reads as TGTGCCAGCAGCGTTGACAGGGGCCCCTCCTACGAGCAGTACTTC. Its protein product is CASSVDRGPSYEQYF.

The chain combines TRBV13 with TRBJ2-1, with a possible D match to TRBD1 (6 bases). With 2 bases removed from V and 6 bases from J, the gap between germline ends came to 17 bases. Per germline, CDR1 PRHDT and CDR2 FYEKMQ (reference sequence). The CDR3 has 16 amino acids. The chain's CDR3 is CASSLSSLGGFNEQFF. CDR3 DNA sequence: TGTGCCAGCAGCTTATCGTCTCTAGGGGGATTCAATGAGCAGTTCTTC.

The chain links TRBV5-6 to TRBJ2-5; 8 bases map to TRBD2. Germline values: CDR1 SGHDT, CDR2 YYEEEE. After removal of 0 bases from V and 5 bases from J, the junction contained 9 bases not matched to a gene. This CDR3 spans 16 amino acids. DNA of the CDR3: TGTGCCAGCAGCTTGGTGTGGGGACTAGGAGAGGAGACCCAGTACTTC. It encodes CASSLVWGLGEETQYF.

The V call is TRBV5-1, the J call TRBJ2-7; the D gene is possibly TRBD2 (5 bases). CDR3 length equals 14 residues. Germline V gives CDR1 SGHRS, CDR2 YFSETQ. V was clipped by 2 bases and J by 1 base, with 10 bases between them. CDR3 sequence reads: CASSFEGWSYEQYF. CDR3 sequence (DNA): TGCGCCAGCAGCTTCGAGGGATGGTCCTACGAGCAGTACTTC.

This clone rates as medium-sized. This chain connects TRBV29-1 to TRBJ1-1; unclear D gene. This CDR3 region has 11 residues. Deletions cut 7 bases from V and 11 bases from J, with 17 bases between. The V gene's germline CDR1 is SQVTM and CDR2 ANQGSEA. CDR3 region: CSGTALARAFF. CDR3 coding DNA: TGCAGCGGGACGGCCCTAGCACGGGCTTTCTTT.

The V gene is TRBV4-1, the J gene TRBJ1-5; D remains unclear. This CDR3 is built from 15 residues. The ends were cut back, 1 base at V and 3 bases at J, with 10 bases in the middle. Looked up from germline, CDR1 is MGHRA and CDR2 is YSYEKL. CDR3 sequence: CASSQGPSHNQPQHF. In DNA form, the CDR3 reads TGCGCCAGCAGCCAAGGTCCCAGCCACAATCAGCCCCAGCATTTT.

V usage is TRBV28 and J usage is TRBJ2-7, with D tentatively TRBD2 (7 bases). CDR1 is MDHEN and CDR2 is SYDVKM in the germline V gene. V lost 6 bases and J 4 bases, leaving 13 bases between the germline ends. The CDR3 is made up of 13 amino acids. CDR3 sequence reads: CASRGGEGYEQYF. The DNA for the CDR3 is TGTGCCAGCAGAGGGGGGGAGGGTTACGAGCAGTACTTC. The full variable domain, in which reference TRBV28 and TRBJ2-7 provide the parts outside the CDR3, is DVKVTQSSRYLVKRTGEKVFLECVQDMDHENMFWYRQDPGLGLRLIYFSYDVKMKEKGDIPEGYSVSREKKERFSLILESASTNQTSMYLCASRGGEGYEQYFGPGTRLTVT.

By its share, this clone is medium-sized (0.01 to 0.1%). The J gene is TRBJ1-5, the V gene TRBV2; a weak D match, TRBD1 (6 bases). This CDR3 region has 15 residues. Between the trimmed V and J ends, which lost 0 bases and 5 bases, there was a span of 11 bases. Germline CDR1 SNHLY, CDR2 FYNNEI. The CDR3 DNA follows: TGTGCCAGCAGTGAAGCGGGGGGCGCTTATCAGCCCCAGCATTTT. It yields the protein CASSEAGGAYQPQHF.

This chain uses TRBV5-5 with TRBJ1-2; D is undetermined. Germline values: CDR1 SGHKS, CDR2 YYEKEE (reference sequence). V was shortened by 4 bases and J by 2 bases, with 3 bases between the two germline ends. This CDR3 region has 11 residues. CDR3 in amino acids: CASSPNYGYTF. DNA for the CDR3: TGTGCCAGCAGCCCGAACTATGGCTACACCTTC.

The chain has TRBV7-3 and TRBJ2-7; D remains ambiguous. In germline, CDR1 is SGHTA, CDR2 FQGTGA. The V gene lost 5 bases and the J gene lost 5 bases, with 16 bases spanning the gap. The CDR3 has 14 residues. The chain's CDR3 is CASSASSGSNEQYF. The CDR3 DNA reads as TGTGCCAGCAGCGCCTCCTCCGGGTCCAACGAGCAGTACTTC.

The rearrangement joins TRBV27 to TRBJ2-1; D remains unclear. The V gene's germline CDR1 is MNHEY and CDR2 SMNVEV (reference sequence). Trimming took 2 bases from V and 8 from J, leaving 10 bases between them. This CDR3 contains 13 residues. CDR3 DNA sequence: TGTGCCAGCAGTTTAAGTTCGTGGCATGAGCAGTTCTTC. Translated: CASSLSSWHEQFF.

The chain links TRBV7-2 to TRBJ2-3; 7 bases line up with TRBD2. Trimming cost V 5 bases and J 3 bases; bases outside gene matches: 5. The CDR3 spans 14 residues. Germline values: CDR1 SGHTA, CDR2 FQGNSA. The CDR3 here is CASSPRLATDTQYF. The CDR3 region has the DNA TGTGCCAGCAGCCCTCGACTAGCAACAGATACGCAGTATTTT.

V is TRBV13 and J is TRBJ2-1; 13 bases map to TRBD2. The CDR3 is 16 residues long. Germline CDR1 reads PRHDT; CDR2 reads FYEKMQ (reference sequence). V lost 7 bases and J lost 0; bases outside the gene matches: 3. CDR3 loop: CASIRTSGSSYNEQFF. DNA of the CDR3: TGTGCCAGCATCCGGACTAGCGGGAGCTCCTACAATGAGCAGTTCTTC. Full variable domain (outside the CDR3, taken from reference TRBV13 and TRBJ2-1): AAGVIQSPRHLIKEKRETATLKCYPIPRHDTVYWYQQGPGQDPQFLISFYEKMQSDKGSIPDRFSAQQFSDYHSELNMSSLELGDSALYFCASIRTSGSSYNEQFFGPGTRLTVL.

CDR3 region: CASSPKGLANYEQYF. The CDR3 coding sequence is TGTGCCAGCAGCCCCAAGGGACTAGCCAACTACGAGCAGTACTTC. This chain connects TRBV9 to TRBJ2-7; TRBD2 matches at 9 bases. This CDR3 is 15 amino acids long. Germline assignment: CDR1 SGDLS and CDR2 YYNGEE. Trimming at V came to 4 bases and at J to 3 bases, leaving 8 bases not matched to a gene. Drawing the rest from reference TRBV9 and TRBJ2-7, the complete variable domain is DSGVTQTPKHLITATGQRVTLRCSPRSGDLSVYWYQQSLDQGLQFLIQYYNGEERAKGNILERFSAQQFPDLHSELNLSSLELGDSALYFCASSPKGLANYEQYFGPGTRLTVT.

V usage is TRBV27 and J usage is TRBJ2-1, with TRBD2 matching 8 bases. The CDR3 runs to 12 residues. Germline CDR1 MNHEY, CDR2 SMNVEV (reference sequence). Trimming cost V 8 bases and J 9 bases; bases outside gene matches: 6. The CDR3 DNA reads TGTGCCAGCCGCCTCGGGGGGGGTGAGCAGTTCTTC. It codes for CASRLGGGEQFF.